This TCR beta chain comes out of a study of T-cell reconstitution after alpha-beta-depleted transplantation in children. Unique molecular identifiers were incorporated into the prepared TCRbeta library. MiXCR, applied by TCRdb to the PCR reads, yields one record per CDR3 protein. The table lists some 78,000 distinct CDR3 sequences, 13% to 15% of them singletons. The CDR3 sequence is 13 residues long. Deletions cut 3 bases from V and 0 bases from J, with 6 bases between. Germline-derived CDR1 and CDR2 are MNHEY and SMNVEV (reference sequence). The clonotype originates from a male patient aged 2-9 years who had a stem cell transplant for acute lymphoblastic leukemia, so the T cells may come from the graft donor. The sequencing used PBMCs, mostly from graft donor cells, collected 180 days after TCRalphabeta/CD19-depleted stem cell transplant. The chain recombines TRBV27 with TRBJ2-7; D not certain. The CDR3 region has the DNA TGTGCCAGCAGTTTCAGGTACTCCTACGAGCAGTACTTC. It yields the protein CASSFRYSYEQYF.